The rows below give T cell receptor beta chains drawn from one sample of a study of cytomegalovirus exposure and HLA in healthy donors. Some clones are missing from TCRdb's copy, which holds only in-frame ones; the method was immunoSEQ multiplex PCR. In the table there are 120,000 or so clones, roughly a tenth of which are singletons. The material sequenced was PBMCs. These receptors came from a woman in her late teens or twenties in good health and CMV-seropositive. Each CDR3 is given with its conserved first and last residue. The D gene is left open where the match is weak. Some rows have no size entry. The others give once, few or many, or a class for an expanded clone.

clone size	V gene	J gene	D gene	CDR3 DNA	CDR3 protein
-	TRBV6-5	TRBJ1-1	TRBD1	TGTGCCACCTGGGACAGGGGGTTTAACACTGAAGCTTTCTTT	CATWDRGFNTEAFF
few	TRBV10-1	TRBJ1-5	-	TGCGCCAGCAGCGAAGCTACAGGTTTCCGTCAGCCCCAGCATTTT	CASSEATGFRQPQHF
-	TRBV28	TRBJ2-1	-	TGTGCCAGCAGTCCCCCGGGTGGGCAGTTCTTC	CASSPPGGQFF
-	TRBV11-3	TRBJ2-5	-	TGTGCCAGCAGCTTAGATAGCGCTTTAGGCCAAGAGACCCAGTACTTC	CASSLDSALGQETQYF
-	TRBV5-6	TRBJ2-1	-	TGTGCCAGCAGCTTGGTCGGGTTGGGGCCGTTCTTC	CASSLVGLGPFF
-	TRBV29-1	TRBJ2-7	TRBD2	TGCAGCGTTGAAGATGGTCGGGGGGACGAGCAGTACTTC	CSVEDGRGDEQYF
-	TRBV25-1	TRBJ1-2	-	TGTGCCAGCAGTTGGGCAACTTCTTATGGCTACACCTTC	CASSWATSYGYTF
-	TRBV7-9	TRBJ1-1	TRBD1	TGTGCCAGCAGTGGTCAGGGGGGCACTGAAGCTTTCTTT	CASSGQGGTEAFF
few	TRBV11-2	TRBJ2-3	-	TGTGCCAGCAGCTACATGAGGTCTAGCACAGATACGCAGTATTTT	CASSYMRSSTDTQYF
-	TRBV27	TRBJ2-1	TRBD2	TGTGCCAGCATCGGAGCGGGAAGCTCCTACAATGAGCAGTTCTTC	CASIGAGSSYNEQFF
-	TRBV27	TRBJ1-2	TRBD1	TGTGCCAGCAGTCTTGGACAGGGCTATGGCTACACCTTC	CASSLGQGYGYTF
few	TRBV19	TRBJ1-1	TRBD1	TGTGCCACCCGACCGGGACAGACTTTTGAGAACACTGAAGCTTTCTTT	CATRPGQTFENTEAFF
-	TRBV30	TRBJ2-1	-	TGTGCCTGGAGTGGAGGAGTAACCAATGAGCAGTTCTTC	CAWSGGVTNEQFF
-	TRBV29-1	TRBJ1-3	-	TGCAGCGTTGATATAACCGGCTCTGGAAACACCATATATTTT	CSVDITGSGNTIYF
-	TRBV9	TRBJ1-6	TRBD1	TGTGCCAGCAGCCCACGGACAGGGTCGGATTCACCCCTCCACTTT	CASSPRTGSDSPLHF
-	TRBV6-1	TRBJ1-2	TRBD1	TGTGCCAGTGAGTCGAAGGGGGACAGCGACTATGGCTACACCTTC	CASESKGDSDYGYTF
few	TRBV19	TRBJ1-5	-	TGTGCCAGTAGTATAGGCCCGACAGTTTACACGGAGAGCAATCAGCCCCAGCATTTT	CASSIGPTVYTESNQPQHF
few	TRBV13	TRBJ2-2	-	TGTGCCAGCAGCCCGCGGACCGGGGAGCTGTTTTTT	CASSPRTGELFF
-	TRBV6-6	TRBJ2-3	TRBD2	TGTGCCAGCAGTCTCGGGACTAGTCCGGATACGCAGTATTTT	CASSLGTSPDTQYF
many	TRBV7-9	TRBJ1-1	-	TGTGCCAGCAGCTTAGGAGAAGCTGCCCTGAACACTGAAGCTTTCTTT	CASSLGEAALNTEAFF
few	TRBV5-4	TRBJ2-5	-	TGTGCCAGCAGCTTGAGGGGTCAAGAGACCCAGTACTTC	CASSLRGQETQYF
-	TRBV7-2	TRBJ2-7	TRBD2	TGTGCCAGCAGAACTGGTCAGGGGCTAGCGGGAGACGAGCAGTACTTC	CASRTGQGLAGDEQYF
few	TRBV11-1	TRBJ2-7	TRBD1	TGTGCCAGCAGCCGCGCCCGGACAGGTTACGAGCAGTACTTC	CASSRARTGYEQYF
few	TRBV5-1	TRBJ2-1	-	TGCGCCAGCAGCTTGACTACGACAGGTAGGAATGAGCAGTTCTTC	CASSLTTTGRNEQFF
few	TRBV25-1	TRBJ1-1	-	TGTGCCAGCAGTGAAGGCACAATGGGGCCTGAAGCTTTCTTT	CASSEGTMGPEAFF
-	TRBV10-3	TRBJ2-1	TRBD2	TGTGCCATCAGTCAACTGGCCGGGAGGGCCCTCGAGTACAATGAGCAGTTCTTC	CAISQLAGRALEYNEQFF
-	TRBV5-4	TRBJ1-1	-	TGTGCCAGCAGCCCAGGGTTGCAGAACACTGAAGCTTTCTTT	CASSPGLQNTEAFF
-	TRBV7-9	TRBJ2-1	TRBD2	TGTGCTAGCACGGAGCGGGGGGTCATCTACAATGAGCAGTTCTTC	CASTERGVIYNEQFF
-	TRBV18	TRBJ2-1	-	TGTGCCAGCTCACCACAATCCCAGTTCTACAATGAGCAGTTCTTC	CASSPQSQFYNEQFF
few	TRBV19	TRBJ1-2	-	TGTGCCAGTAGTCCCCGGGGGGCGATGGGCTATGGCTACACCTTC	CASSPRGAMGYGYTF
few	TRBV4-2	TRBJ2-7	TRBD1	TGTGCCAGCAGCCAAGGGCCGGGACAGGGGGAGGAGCAGTACTTC	CASSQGPGQGEEQYF
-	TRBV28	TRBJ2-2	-	TGTGCCAGCAGTTTACTAGCTGACACCGGGGAGCTGTTTTTT	CASSLLADTGELFF
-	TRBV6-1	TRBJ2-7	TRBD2	TGTGCCAGCACTAGCGGGATCGGCGAGCAGTACTTC	CASTSGIGEQYF
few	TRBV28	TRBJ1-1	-	TGTGCCAGCAAAGAGGTGAACACTGAAGCTTTCTTT	CASKEVNTEAFF
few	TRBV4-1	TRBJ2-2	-	TGCGCCAGCAGCCAAGTGGGGCTTTACACCGGGGAGCTGTTTTTT	CASSQVGLYTGELFF
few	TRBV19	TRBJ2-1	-	TGTGCCAGTAGTATAGAGAGGGGGAATGAGCAGTTCTTC	CASSIERGNEQFF
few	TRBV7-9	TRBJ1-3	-	TGTGCCAGCAGCTTAGCAGGGGCTGGAAACACCATATATTTT	CASSLAGAGNTIYF
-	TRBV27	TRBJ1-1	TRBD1	TGTGCCAGCAGTTACCCAGGGACAGGGATGACTGAAGCTTTCTTT	CASSYPGTGMTEAFF
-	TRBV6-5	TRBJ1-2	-	TGTGCCAGCAGTCTCCTTAACTATGGCTACACCTTC	CASSLLNYGYTF
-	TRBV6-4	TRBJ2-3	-	TGTGCCAGCAGTCACACAGGGGATACGCAGTATTTT	CASSHTGDTQYF
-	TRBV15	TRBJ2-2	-	TGTGCCACCTCAAACACCGGGGAGCTGTTTTTT	CATSNTGELFF
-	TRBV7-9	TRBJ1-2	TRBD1	TGTGCCAGCAGCCCCCGGACAGGGGGGCACTATGGCTACACCTTC	CASSPRTGGHYGYTF
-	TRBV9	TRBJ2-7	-	TGTGCCAGCAGCGTAACCGACAGCCCCTACGAGCAGTACTTC	CASSVTDSPYEQYF
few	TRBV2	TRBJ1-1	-	TGTGCCAGCAGTGAAATAAGTGCAGGGTTGAACACTGAAGCTTTCTTT	CASSEISAGLNTEAFF
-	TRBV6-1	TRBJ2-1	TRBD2	TGTGCCAGCAGTGAAGCCCTATGGAATGCGGCGGGAGTGATTAATGAGCAGTTCTTC	CASSEALWNAAGVINEQFF
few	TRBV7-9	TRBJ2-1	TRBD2	TGTGCCAGCAGCTCCCCCCAAGCGGGAGAGCATGAGCAGTTCTTC	CASSSPQAGEHEQFF
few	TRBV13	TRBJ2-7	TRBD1	TGTGCCAGCAGCCCATGGACAGGGAATGGGGCCGAGCAGTACTTC	CASSPWTGNGAEQYF
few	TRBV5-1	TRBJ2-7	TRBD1	TGCGCCAGCAGCCGATTTGGGACAGGGGGCTCCTACGAGCAGTACTTC	CASSRFGTGGSYEQYF
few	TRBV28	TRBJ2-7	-	TGTGCCAGCAGTTTATCTAGGGGCAGGTACCTCTACGAGCAGTACTTC	CASSLSRGRYLYEQYF
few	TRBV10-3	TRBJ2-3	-	TGTGCCATCAGTGTTAGTGCTGCGAGCACAGATACGCAGTATTTT	CAISVSAASTDTQYF
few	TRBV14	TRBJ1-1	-	TGTGCCAGCAGCTTAGGGACAGAAGCTTTCTTT	CASSLGTEAFF
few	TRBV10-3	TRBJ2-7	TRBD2	TGTGCCATCAGCCGACTAGCGGGGGACGAGCAGTACTTC	CAISRLAGDEQYF
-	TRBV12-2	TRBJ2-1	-	TGTGCAAGTCGCTCCCCCTGGGGGACTAGCGGGGACAATGAGCAGTTCTTC	CASRSPWGTSGDNEQFF